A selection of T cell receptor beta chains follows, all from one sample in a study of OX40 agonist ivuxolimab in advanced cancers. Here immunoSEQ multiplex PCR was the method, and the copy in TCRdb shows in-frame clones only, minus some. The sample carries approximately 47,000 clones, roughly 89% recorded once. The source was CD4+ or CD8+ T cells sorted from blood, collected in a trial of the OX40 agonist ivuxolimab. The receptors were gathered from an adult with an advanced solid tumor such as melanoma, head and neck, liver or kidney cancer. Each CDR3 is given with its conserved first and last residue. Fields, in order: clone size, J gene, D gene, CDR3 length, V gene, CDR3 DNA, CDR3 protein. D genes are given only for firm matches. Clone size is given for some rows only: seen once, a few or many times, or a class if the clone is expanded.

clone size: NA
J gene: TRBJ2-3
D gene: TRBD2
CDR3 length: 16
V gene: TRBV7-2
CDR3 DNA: TGTGCCAGCAGCTTACTAGCGGGGGGGCATAAAGATACGCAGTATTTT
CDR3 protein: CASSLLAGGHKDTQYF

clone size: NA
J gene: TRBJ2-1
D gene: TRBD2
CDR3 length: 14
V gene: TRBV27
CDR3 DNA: TGTGCCAGCAGTCACGGGGGGGCCTACAATGAGCAGTTCTTC
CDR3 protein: CASSHGGAYNEQFF

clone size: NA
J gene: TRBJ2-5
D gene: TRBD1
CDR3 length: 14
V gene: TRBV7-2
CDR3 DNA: TGTGCCAGCAGCCCAACAGGGGGAGAAGAGACCCAGTACTTC
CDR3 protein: CASSPTGGEETQYF

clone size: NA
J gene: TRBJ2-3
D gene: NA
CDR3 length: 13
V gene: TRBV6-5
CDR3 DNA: TGTGCCAGCAGGCCTTCGGTTCGAGATACGCAGTATTTT
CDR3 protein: CASRPSVRDTQYF

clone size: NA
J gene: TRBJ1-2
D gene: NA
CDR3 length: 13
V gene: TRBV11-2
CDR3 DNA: TGTGCCAGCAGCTTAGTACGGGGGGCTGGCTACACCTTC
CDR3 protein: CASSLVRGAGYTF

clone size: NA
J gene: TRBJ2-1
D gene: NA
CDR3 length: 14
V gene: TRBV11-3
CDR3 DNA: TGTGCCAGCAGCTTAGCCGGCGGATACAATGAGCAGTTCTTC
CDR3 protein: CASSLAGGYNEQFF

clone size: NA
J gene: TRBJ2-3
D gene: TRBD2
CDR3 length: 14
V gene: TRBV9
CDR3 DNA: TGTGCCAGCCGGGCGGGACTAGCGGCAGATACGCAGTATTTT
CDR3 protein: CASRAGLAADTQYF

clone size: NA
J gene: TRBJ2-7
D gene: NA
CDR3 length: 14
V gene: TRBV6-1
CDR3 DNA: TGTGCCAGCAGTGATTGGGACGGCTCCTACGAGCAGTACTTC
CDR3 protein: CASSDWDGSYEQYF

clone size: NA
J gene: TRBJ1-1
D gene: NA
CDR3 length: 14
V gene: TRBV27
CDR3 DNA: TGTGCCAGCAGACCGCCCGGTGGGAACACTGAAGCTTTCTTT
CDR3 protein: CASRPPGGNTEAFF

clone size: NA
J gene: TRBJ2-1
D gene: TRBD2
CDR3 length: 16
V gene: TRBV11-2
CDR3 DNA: TGTGCCAGCAGCTTAGAGACTAGCGGGGGAAATAATGAGCAGTTCTTC
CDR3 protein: CASSLETSGGNNEQFF

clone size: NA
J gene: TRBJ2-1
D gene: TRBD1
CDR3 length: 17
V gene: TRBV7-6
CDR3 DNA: TGTGCCAGCAGCTTAGGGGTAACCGGGACAGGGCACAATGAGCAGTTCTTC
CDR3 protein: CASSLGVTGTGHNEQFF

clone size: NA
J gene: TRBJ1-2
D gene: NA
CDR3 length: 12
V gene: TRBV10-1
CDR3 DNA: TGCGCCAGCAGTGATTCGGGGCGAGGCTACACCTTC
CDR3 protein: CASSDSGRGYTF

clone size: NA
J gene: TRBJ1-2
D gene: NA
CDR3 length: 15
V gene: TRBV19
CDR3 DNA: TGTGCCAGTAGTATAGATCCCGCGGGGAATAAGGGCTACACCTTC
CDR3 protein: CASSIDPAGNKGYTF

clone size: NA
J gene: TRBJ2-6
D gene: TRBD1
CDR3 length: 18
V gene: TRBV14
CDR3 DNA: TGTGCCAGCAGCCCACGATCGGGACAGGGTGGCGGGGCCAACGTCCTGACTTTC
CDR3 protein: CASSPRSGQGGGANVLTF

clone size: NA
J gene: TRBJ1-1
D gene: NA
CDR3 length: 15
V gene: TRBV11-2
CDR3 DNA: TGTGCCAGCAGCTTAGTACCGGGACTAAACACTGAAGCTTTCTTT
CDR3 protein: CASSLVPGLNTEAFF

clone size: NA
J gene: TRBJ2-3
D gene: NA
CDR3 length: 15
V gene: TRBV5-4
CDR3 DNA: TGTGCCAGCAGCTTCCTACCGGACGACACAGATACGCAGTATTTT
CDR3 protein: CASSFLPDDTDTQYF

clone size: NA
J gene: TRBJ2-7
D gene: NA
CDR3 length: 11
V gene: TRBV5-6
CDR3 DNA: TGTGCCAGCAGCTTGATCCACGAGCAGTACTTC
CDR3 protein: CASSLIHEQYF

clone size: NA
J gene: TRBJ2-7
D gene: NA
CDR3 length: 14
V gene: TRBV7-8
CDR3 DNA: TGTGCCAGCAGCTTAGAGGCCGGCAGCTACGAGCAGTACTTC
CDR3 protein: CASSLEAGSYEQYF

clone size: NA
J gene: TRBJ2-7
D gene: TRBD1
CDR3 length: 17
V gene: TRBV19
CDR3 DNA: TGTGCCAGTAGTCTCATGGCATCTACAGGGGCCCTCTACGAGCAGTACTTC
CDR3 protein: CASSLMASTGALYEQYF

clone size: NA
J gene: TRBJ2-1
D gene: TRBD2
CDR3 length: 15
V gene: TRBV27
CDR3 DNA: TGTGCCAGCACCCCAACTAGCGGGGGGGCAAGGGAGCAGTTCTTC
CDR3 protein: CASTPTSGGAREQFF

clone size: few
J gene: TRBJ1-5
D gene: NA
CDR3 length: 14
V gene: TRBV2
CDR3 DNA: TGTGCCAGCAGTGAGGGTTCGCCTCTCCAGCCCCAGCATTTT
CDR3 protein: CASSEGSPLQPQHF

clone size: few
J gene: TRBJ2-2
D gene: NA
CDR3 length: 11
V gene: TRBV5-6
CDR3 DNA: TGTGCCAGCAGCTTCCGCGAGGAGCTGTTTTTT
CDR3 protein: CASSFREELFF

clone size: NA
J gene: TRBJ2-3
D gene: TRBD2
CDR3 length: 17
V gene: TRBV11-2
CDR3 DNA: TGTGCCAGCAGCTTAGGCCCTAGCGGGGGGGCCGGAGATACGCAGTATTTT
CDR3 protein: CASSLGPSGGAGDTQYF

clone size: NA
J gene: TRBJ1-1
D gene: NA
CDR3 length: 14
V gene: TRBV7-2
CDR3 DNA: TGTGCCAGCAGCCAATGGTCAGGGAACACTGAAGCTTTCTTT
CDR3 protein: CASSQWSGNTEAFF

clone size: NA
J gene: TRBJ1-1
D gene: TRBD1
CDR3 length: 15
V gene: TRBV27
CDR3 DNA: TGTGCCAGCAGGGATACAGGGGAGGGGAACACTGAAGCTTTCTTT
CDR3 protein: CASRDTGEGNTEAFF

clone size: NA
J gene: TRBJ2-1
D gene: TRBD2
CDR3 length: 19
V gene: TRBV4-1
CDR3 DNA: TGCGCCAGCAGCCACCCAATGGGGACTAGCGGGGTCTCCTACAATGAGCAGTTCTTC
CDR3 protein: CASSHPMGTSGVSYNEQFF

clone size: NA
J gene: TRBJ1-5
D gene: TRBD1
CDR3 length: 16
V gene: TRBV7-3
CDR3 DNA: TGTGCCAGCAGCTCGATGGACAGGGCCAGGGGAGAGCCCCAGCATTTT
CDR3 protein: CASSSMDRARGEPQHF

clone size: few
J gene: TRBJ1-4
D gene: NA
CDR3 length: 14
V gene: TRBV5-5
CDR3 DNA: TGTGCCAGCAGCTATGGAGGGACTAATGAAAAACTGTTTTTT
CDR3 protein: CASSYGGTNEKLFF

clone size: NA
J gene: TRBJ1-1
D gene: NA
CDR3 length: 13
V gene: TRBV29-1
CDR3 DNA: TGCAGCGTTGTCGATCAGGGGAACACTGAAGCTTTCTTT
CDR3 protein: CSVVDQGNTEAFF

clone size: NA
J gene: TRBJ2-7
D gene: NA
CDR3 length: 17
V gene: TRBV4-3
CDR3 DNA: TGCGCCAGCAGCCAAGTAGGCTTTCCCGGGGTTAGCTACGAGCAGTACTTC
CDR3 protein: CASSQVGFPGVSYEQYF